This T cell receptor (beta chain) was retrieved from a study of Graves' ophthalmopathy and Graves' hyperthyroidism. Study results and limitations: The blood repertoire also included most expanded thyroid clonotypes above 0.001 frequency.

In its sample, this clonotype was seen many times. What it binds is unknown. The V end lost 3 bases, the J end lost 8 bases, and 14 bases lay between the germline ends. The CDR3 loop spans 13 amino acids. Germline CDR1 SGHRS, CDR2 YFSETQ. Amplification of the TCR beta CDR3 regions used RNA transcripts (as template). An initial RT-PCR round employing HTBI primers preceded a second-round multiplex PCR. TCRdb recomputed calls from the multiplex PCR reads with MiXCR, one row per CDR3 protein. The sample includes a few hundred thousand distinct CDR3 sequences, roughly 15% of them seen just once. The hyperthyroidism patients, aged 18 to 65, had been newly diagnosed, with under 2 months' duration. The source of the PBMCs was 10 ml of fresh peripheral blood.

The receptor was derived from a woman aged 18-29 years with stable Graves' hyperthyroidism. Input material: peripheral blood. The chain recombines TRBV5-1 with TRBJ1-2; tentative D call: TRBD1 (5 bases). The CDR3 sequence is CASSSPGGSGYTF. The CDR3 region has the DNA TGCGCCAGCAGCTCACCCGGGGGGAGCGGCTACACCTTC.